This T cell receptor beta chain is drawn from a study of CD8 T cells in Susac syndrome. An input of about 0.5 to 1 ug of RNA was subjected to reverse transcription using random hexamers. The method of amplification for TCR beta CDR3 was immunoSEQ multiplex PCR, covering 54 Vbeta and 13 Jbeta. TCRdb redid the calling of the immunoSEQ multiplex PCR reads with MiXCR, one entry per CDR3 protein. The sample holds under 550,000 distinct CDR3 sequences, approximately 85% seen once. As for this clonotype: Its antigen is still unknown.

General study findings and limits: The study conceded that relatively few individuals underwent its TCR sequencing and HLA analysis.

TCR beta sequencing was performed on blood CD8+ and CD4+ T cells. Bulk CD8+ and CD4+ cells came from magnetic negative isolation; CD8+ TEMRA by FACS. This CDR3 spans 12 amino acids. The TCR originated in a human donor with multiple sclerosis. The chain carries TRBV21-1 and TRBJ2-4; TRBD2 is the table's D call and was not checked against the DNA. TRBV21-1 is annotated as a pseudogene. The material sequenced was CD8+ T cells from PBMCs. CDR3 sequence reads: CVSSKIAMREYF. The CDR3 DNA follows: TGTGTCAGCAGCAAAATAGCGATGAGGGAGTACTTC.